These T cell receptor beta chains were read from a single sample in a study of a mutant IDH1 vaccine in newly diagnosed glioma. Profiling relied on immunoSEQ multiplex PCR, and the TCRdb table lists in-frame clones only, not all of them. The data hold tens of thousands of clones, with around 92% observed a single time. These receptors lack a known antigen. Material: PBMCs, obtained from a glioma patient whose treatment included an IDH1 peptide vaccine. Receptor source: a woman between 35 and 50 years old with glioma. CDR3s include the opening cysteine and the closing phenylalanine or tryptophan. D genes are given only for firm matches. Size is omitted from some rows. Given values are once, few, many or a class for expanded clones.

18	TRBV5-1	TRBD1	TRBJ1-3	once	CASSLKSGTGQSGNTIYF	TGCGCCAGCAGCCTAAAATCCGGGACAGGGCAGTCTGGAAACACCATATATTTT
14	TRBV5-1	.	TRBJ2-1	.	CASSPKGVNNEQFF	TGCGCCAGCAGCCCAAAAGGGGTTAACAATGAGCAGTTCTTC
16	TRBV5-4	.	TRBJ1-1	.	CASSLSGRAMNTEAFF	TGTGCCAGCAGCTTGTCGGGGCGTGCCATGAACACTGAAGCTTTCTTT
14	TRBV27	.	TRBJ2-1	.	CASSFGGPYNEQFF	TGTGCCAGCAGTTTCGGGGGCCCCTACAATGAGCAGTTCTTC
14	TRBV4-3	.	TRBJ2-5	.	CASSQDSVRETQYF	TGCGCCAGCAGCCAAGATTCGGTCCGGGAGACCCAGTACTTC
18	TRBV29-1	TRBD2	TRBJ2-5	.	CSVDGLAGTTQYQETQYF	TGCAGCGTTGATGGCCTAGCGGGAACCACCCAGTACCAAGAGACCCAGTACTTC
16	TRBV7-9	.	TRBJ2-5	.	CASSLYGGGKQETQYF	TGTGCCAGCAGCTTGTACGGCGGGGGCAAGCAAGAGACCCAGTACTTC
13	TRBV2	.	TRBJ2-1	.	CASNWDNYNEQFF	TGTGCCAGCAATTGGGACAATTACAATGAGCAGTTCTTC
15	TRBV6-6	.	TRBJ1-4	.	CASSPGPKVNEKLFF	TGTGCCAGCAGCCCGGGCCCCAAGGTTAATGAAAAACTGTTTTTT
16	TRBV14	TRBD2	TRBJ2-1	.	CASSQTSGGPTNEQFF	TGTGCCAGCAGCCAGACTAGCGGGGGCCCCACCAATGAGCAGTTCTTC
15	TRBV2	TRBD1	TRBJ1-1	.	CASMRTGVMNTEAFF	TGTGCCAGCATGAGGACAGGGGTCATGAACACTGAAGCTTTCTTT
15	TRBV5-1	.	TRBJ1-2	.	CASSLEGEANYGYTF	TGCGCCAGCAGCTTGGAGGGTGAAGCTAACTATGGCTACACCTTC
15	TRBV6-5	.	TRBJ2-7	.	CASSLDGSGAYEQYF	TGTGCCAGCAGTTTAGACGGGTCGGGAGCCTACGAGCAGTACTTC
13	TRBV6-1	.	TRBJ1-4	.	CASTTEIDEKLFF	TGTGCCAGCACCACGGAGATAGATGAAAAACTGTTTTTT
11	TRBV30	.	TRBJ2-5	.	CAWSPRETQYF	TGTGCCTGGAGCCCCCGAGAGACCCAGTACTTC
13	TRBV5-5	.	TRBJ1-2	.	CASSLADSYGYTF	TGTGCCAGCAGCTTGGCGGACAGTTATGGCTACACCTTC
15	TRBV25-1	.	TRBJ1-2	.	CASSAGQPVNYGYTF	TGTGCCAGCAGTGCCGGACAGCCCGTTAACTATGGCTACACCTTC
15	TRBV7-8	TRBD1	TRBJ1-2	.	CASSLVQGDSYGYTF	TGTGCCAGCAGCTTAGTGCAGGGGGACAGCTATGGCTACACCTTC
13	TRBV5-8	.	TRBJ2-4	once	CASSFVVVDIQYF	TGTGCCAGCAGCTTTGTGGTTGTGGACATTCAGTACTTC